This T cell receptor beta chain was recorded in a study of T cells in Graves' hyperthyroidism and ophthalmopathy (dated by TCRdb to between 2019 and 2020). About the investigation overall: Peripheral blood samples were taken at initial diagnosis, before any treatment was given. A discovery cohort of about a hundred patients, about 40 with Graves' ophthalmopathy and about 60 with stable Graves' hyperthyroidism, was used to find distinguishing TCR V-J signatures. Prospective prediction of ophthalmopathy was tested in an independent validation cohort consisting of about 20 hyperthyroidism patients and 15 to 17 patients who later progressed to ophthalmopathy. The roughly 99 discovery patients were divided at random into training and test sets in a 7:3 ratio. In addition, the study compared T-cell repertoires in thyroid tissue and in blood from five or six Graves' hyperthyroidism patients. Once sampling was done, hyperthyroidism patients were given methimazole at a starting dose of 30 mg daily, whereas ophthalmopathy patients were given high-dose intravenous methylprednisolone. According to the paper, TCR Vbeta CDR3 sequencing was carried out on 135 peripheral blood samples, which came from more than 40 ophthalmopathy, under 80 hyperthyroidism and roughly 17 progressor patients.

In the ophthalmopathy patients, disease was moderately to severely active, with a Clinical Activity Score of 3 or more, a NOSPECS grade of 4 or more, and a duration of less than 3 months. Patients with uncontrolled infections, other autoimmune diseases, pregnancy or lactation were excluded. Diagnoses were established on the basis of clinical symptoms, serum thyroxine and TRAb, thyroid ultrasound, and orbital computed tomography. PBMCs were isolated from approximately 10 ml of fresh peripheral blood by Ficoll-Paque density gradient centrifugation. Trizol reagent was used to extract total RNA, and RNA quality was then checked on an Agilent 2100 Bioanalyzer. To note about this clonotype: It lacks a known antigen. The sample holds no much larger clone one base away, and base qualities are not on file.

Summary of the overall study and its limitations: A 13 V-J signature model separated ophthalmopathy from stable hyperthyroidism, with roughly 88% sensitivity and roughly 82% specificity in cross-validation and 80%/75% in testing. In validation, progression to ophthalmopathy was predicted by the model with 70.59% sensitivity and 72.22% specificity, a median of 6.5 months before onset. Blood samples also contained most of the expanded thyroid clonotypes (frequency above 0.001), which suggests that blood repertoires may reflect thyroid immune responses. Sample size was not statistically predetermined, and investigators were not blinded to group allocation.

The CDR3 numbers 13 residues from cysteine through phenylalanine. Of all the DNA, just the CDR3 is kept, 39 bases in frame from base 1. Sequences MNHNS (CDR1) and SASEGT (CDR2) are obtained from the germline V gene. Cut back by 8 bases and 7 bases, the V and J ends lie 17 bases apart. The TCR beta CDR3 regions were amplified from the RNA transcripts. The TCR CDR3 was subjected to a first round of RT-PCR using the HTBI primer set and the Qiagen OneStep RT-PCR kit. The libraries were constructed in a second round of multiplex PCR and then size-selected and purified. The libraries were sequenced on an Illumina HiSeq2000 using paired-end 100 bp reads. In the paper's pipeline: SOAPnuke was used to process the raw data, with reads discarded if the reads contained adapters or uncalled bases, had a mean Phred below 15, or lacked an exact constant-primer or identifier match. High-quality paired reads were merged with COPE v1.2.5, and unique nucleotide sequences were defined as clonotypes. Clonotypes were aligned to IMGT TRBV, TRBD and TRBJ reference segments using MiTCR v1.1. The analysis included only V-J combinations with a frequency above 0.0001, which together covered approximately 99% of the repertoires. A TCS score was defined as the ratio of F50 (clonal expansion) to E x V (chaos), with BLOSUM62-based TCRdist applied between CDR3 peptides within each V-J. Welch's t-statistics and random forest reduced 500 to 550 V-J features to 13, which were used in a naive Bayes classifier (R e1071). The Morisita-Horn index was used to measure how similar the thyroid and blood repertoires were. TCRdb handled the public reads itself, with Q25 trimming in fastp and clone calling in MiXCR, and kept productive beta chains. All rows with the same CDR3 protein become a single entry with the most common DNA and genes. It is TCRdb's table, rather than the study itself, that gives the V and J calls and clone size. The sample data list hundreds of thousands of distinct CDR3 sequences, and roughly 15% of these were observed just once. The ten biggest clones cover around 4.5% of the sample.

This sequence originates from a middle-aged woman with Graves' ophthalmopathy. Sequenced material: blood. The chain links TRBV6-1 with TRBJ2-5; a tentative D call is TRBD2 (6 bases match). In nucleotides, the sequence is TGTGCCAGCTCACGACGGGGGTTGGGGACCCAGTACTTC. Its protein is CASSRRGLGTQYF.